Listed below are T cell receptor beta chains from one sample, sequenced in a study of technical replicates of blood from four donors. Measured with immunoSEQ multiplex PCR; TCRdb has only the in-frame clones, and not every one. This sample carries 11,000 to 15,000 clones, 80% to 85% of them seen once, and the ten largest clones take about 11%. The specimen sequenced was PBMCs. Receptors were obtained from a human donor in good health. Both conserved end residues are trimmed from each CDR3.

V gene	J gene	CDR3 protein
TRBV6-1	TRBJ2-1	ASSSGQGYNEQF
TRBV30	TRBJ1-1	AWSPPGVTEAF
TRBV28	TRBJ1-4	ASSGEGLGEKLF
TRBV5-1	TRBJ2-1	ASSQGTGNEQF
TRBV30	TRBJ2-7	AWRGQAHEQY
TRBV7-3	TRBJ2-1	ASSLMAVRGNEQF
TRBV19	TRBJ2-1	ASSIVVETPEGNEQF
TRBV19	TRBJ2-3	ASSISSDMTRRGDTQY
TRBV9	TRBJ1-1	ASSVGTGPGEAF
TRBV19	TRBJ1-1	LGGGRMNTEAF
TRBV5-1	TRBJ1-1	ASSSGGDTEAF
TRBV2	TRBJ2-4	ASNLELAKNIQY
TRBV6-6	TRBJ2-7	ASRLGQGINEQY
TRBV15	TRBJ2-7	TTSKTTIAGTNYEQY
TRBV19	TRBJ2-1	ASSITASGRGEQF
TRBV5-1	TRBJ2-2	ASTSGQVNTGELF
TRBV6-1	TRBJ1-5	ASGQNRNQPQH
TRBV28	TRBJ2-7	ASSFRDYEQY
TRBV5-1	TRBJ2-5	ASSSPGGVETQY
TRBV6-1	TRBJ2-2	ASSGTTGGADAGELF
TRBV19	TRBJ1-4	VTSRDSAGEKLF
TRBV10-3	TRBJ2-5	AISESENSGSARETQY
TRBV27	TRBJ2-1	ASRGTEQF
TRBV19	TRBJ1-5	ASSIRGGDGQPQH
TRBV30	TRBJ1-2	AWTETEGTGYT
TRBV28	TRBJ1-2	ASTSGYEGYT
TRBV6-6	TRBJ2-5	ASRGQDGGTQY
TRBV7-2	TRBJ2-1	ASSPGEQF
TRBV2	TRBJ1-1	ASSPLNTEAF
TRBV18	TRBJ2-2	ASSPPLWTGGTGELF
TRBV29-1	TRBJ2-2	SAKTGTSAGELF
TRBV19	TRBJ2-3	ASSIERAGGPFDTQY
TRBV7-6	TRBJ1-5	ASSLETGSFQPQH
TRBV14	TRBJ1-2	ASSPDWRGLHGYT
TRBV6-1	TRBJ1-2	ASTPEGATYGYT
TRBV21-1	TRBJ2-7	ASSNLASGRGEQY
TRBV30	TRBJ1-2	ACSGGHYGYT
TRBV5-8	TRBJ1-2	ASSLQGWANYGYT
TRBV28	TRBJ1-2	ASSLRGNYGYT
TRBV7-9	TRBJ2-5	ASRFQTALYQETQY
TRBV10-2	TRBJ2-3	ASSEWRDAVQY
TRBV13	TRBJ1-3	ASSPGTSGNTIY
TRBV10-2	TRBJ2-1	ASSPSGYYNEQF
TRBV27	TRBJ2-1	ASSFQDYYNEQF
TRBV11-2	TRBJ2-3	ASSFVGGSADTQY
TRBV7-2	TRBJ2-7	ASSSPIVDEQY
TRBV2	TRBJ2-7	ATQPGLASPEQY
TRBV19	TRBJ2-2	ASSPGTGTTGELF
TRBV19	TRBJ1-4	ASSGPDRGVSNEKLF
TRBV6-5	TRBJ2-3	ASSGTAGGTDTQY
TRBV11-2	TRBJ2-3	ASSLIKGQGTDTQY
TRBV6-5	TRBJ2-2	ASSLTSGNTGELF
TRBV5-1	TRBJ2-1	ASSLPESFNEQF
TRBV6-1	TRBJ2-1	ASSGLAGLNEQF
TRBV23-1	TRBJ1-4	ASSQWDRGLLATNEKLF